A selection of T cell receptor beta chains follows, all from one sample in a study of blood T cell repertoires in COVID-19. Sequencing was performed with immunoSEQ multiplex PCR; in TCRdb, only in-frame clones are kept and a portion is missing. The table includes 250,000 to 350,000 clones, roughly nine tenths detected once. The sample taken for sequencing was peripheral blood. These receptors came from a woman in her 50s who had recovered from COVID-19. Both conserved end residues are trimmed from each CDR3. The order of the fields is CDR3 length, V gene, clone size, CDR3 protein. Where a row states a size, it is once, few, many or the class of an expanded clone; other rows omit it.

>14|TRBV6-1|-
ASSEARFYSNQPQH
>14|TRBV2|-
ASRRARGGAQETQY
>14|TRBV5-1|-
VSSLAQRGRTGELF
>12|TRBV28|-
ASSLRQGGYEQY
>10|TRBV10-3|-
AISRDREGYT
>12|TRBV30|-
AWSVLGGGQPQH
>14|TRBV19|-
ASSTVLGLVQETQY
>15|TRBV7-7|-
ASSPIPGLAGQETQY
>12|TRBV7-2|once
ASSLVQGARGYT
>12|TRBV5-1|-
ASSKTGAGNTIY
>10|TRBV13|-
ASQGGTDTQY
>12|TRBV9|-
ASSVEQGPAEAF
>14|TRBV4-3|-
ASSQVYGVRNTEAF
>11|TRBV27|-
ASSLPVNTEAF
>12|TRBV6-5|-
ASRVRGPKYGYT
>13|TRBV7-2|few
ASSLRGHRAYEQY
>12|TRBV27|few
ASSSQGLGYEQY